Shown below are 5 T cell receptor beta chains from a single sample sequenced in a study of blood T cells in healthy people across ages. The second PCR ran about 6 to 12 cycles with a sample-barcoded 5' primer and J-beta primers. TCRdb itself ran the 5' RACE reads through MiXCR, one entry per CDR3 protein. In the table there are about 1.1 million distinct CDR3 sequences, 35% to 40% of which are singletons. The sample was blood. The receptors come from a man aged 18 to 30 in good health.

This clonotype has only a few counts. The chain carries TRBV6-2 or TRBV6-3 and TRBJ2-1; 10 bases are a match to TRBD2. The CDR3 consists of 15 residues. Germline assignment: CDR1 MNHEY and CDR2 SVGEGT. Germline trimming cut 6 bases from V and 2 bases from J; bases unmatched to any gene: 4. CDR3 in amino acids: CASRPGLAAYNEQFF. Written as DNA, the CDR3 is TGTGCCAGCAGACCTGGACTAGCGGCCTACAATGAGCAGTTCTTC.

Only a few counts were recorded for this clonotype. The CDR3 here is CSALGSPSYEQYF. CDR3 bases: TGCAGTGCCCTGGGGAGTCCCTCCTACGAGCAGTACTTC. J is TRBJ2-7 and V is TRBV20-1, with D perhaps TRBD2 (5 bases). This CDR3 is built from 13 residues. Germline loops: CDR1 DFQATT, CDR2 SNEGSKA (reference sequence). With 6 bases removed from V and 0 bases from J, the gap between germline ends came to 12 bases.

This clonotype was seen more than once but under ten times. The rearrangement links TRBV12-3 or TRBV12-4 to TRBJ2-1; perhaps D is TRBD1 or TRBD2 (5 bases each). This CDR3 is 14 amino acids long. Trimming took 5 bases from V and 9 from J, leaving 17 bases between them. CDR3 protein: CASSPGAILGEQFF. The CDR3 coding sequence is TGTGCCAGCAGTCCCGGGGCGATACTGGGTGAGCAGTTCTTC.

The chain recombines TRBV20-1 with TRBJ2-1; possibly TRBD2 for D (5 bases). Trimming shortened V by 4 bases and J by 4 bases, and 14 bases separated the two germline ends. The CDR3 spans 14 residues. The germline V gene encodes CDR1 DFQATT and CDR2 SNEGSKA (reference sequence). CDR3 nucleotide sequence: TGCAGTGCTAAGGGTCCTAGAGGGTACAATGAGCAGTTCTTC. Its translation: CSAKGPRGYNEQFF.

This clonotype was recorded at least ten times. The V gene is TRBV12-3 or TRBV12-4, the J gene TRBJ2-7, with D perhaps TRBD1 or TRBD2 (7 bases each). The CDR3 is 15 residues long. V lost 3 bases, J lost 3 bases, and 15 bases lay in between. CDR3 nucleotide sequence: TGTGCCAGCAGTTTCGACAGGGAGGGGTTCTACGAGCAGTACTTC. This gives the protein CASSFDREGFYEQYF.